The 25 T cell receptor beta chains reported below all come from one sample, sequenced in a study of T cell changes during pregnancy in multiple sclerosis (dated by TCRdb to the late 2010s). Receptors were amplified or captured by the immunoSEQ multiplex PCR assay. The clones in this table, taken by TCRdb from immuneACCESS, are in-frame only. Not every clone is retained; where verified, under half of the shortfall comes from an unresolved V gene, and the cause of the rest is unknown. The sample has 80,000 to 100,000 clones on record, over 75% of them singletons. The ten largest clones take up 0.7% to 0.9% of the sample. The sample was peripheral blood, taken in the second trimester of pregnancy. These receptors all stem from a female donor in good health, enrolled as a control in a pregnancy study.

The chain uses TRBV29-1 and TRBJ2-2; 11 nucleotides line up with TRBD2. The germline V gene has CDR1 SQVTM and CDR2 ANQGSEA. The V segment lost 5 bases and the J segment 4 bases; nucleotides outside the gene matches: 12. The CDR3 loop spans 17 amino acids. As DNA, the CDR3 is TGCAGCGTTTTGTCTAGCGGGGGGTCTAACCCCACCGGGGAGCTGTTTTTT. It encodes CSVLSSGGSNPTGELFF.

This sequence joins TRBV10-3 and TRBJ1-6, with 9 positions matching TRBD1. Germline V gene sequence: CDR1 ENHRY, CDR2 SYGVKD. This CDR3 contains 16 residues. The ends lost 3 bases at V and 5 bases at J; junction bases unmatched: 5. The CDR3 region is CAISDGTGTNNSPLHF. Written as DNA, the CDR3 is TGTGCCATCAGTGATGGGACAGGGACTAATAATTCACCCCTCCACTTT.

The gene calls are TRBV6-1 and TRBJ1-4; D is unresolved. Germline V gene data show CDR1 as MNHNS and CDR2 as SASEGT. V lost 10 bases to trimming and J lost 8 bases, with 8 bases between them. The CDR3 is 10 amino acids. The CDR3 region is CATHYEKLFF. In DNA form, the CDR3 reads TGTGCCACCCACTACGAAAAACTGTTTTTT.

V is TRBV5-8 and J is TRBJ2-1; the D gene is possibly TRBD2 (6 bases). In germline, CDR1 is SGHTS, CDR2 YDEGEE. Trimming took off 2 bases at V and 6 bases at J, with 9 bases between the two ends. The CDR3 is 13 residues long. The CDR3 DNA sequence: TGTGCCAGCAGCTTACTAGCAGGCAATGAGCAGTTCTTC. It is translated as CASSLLAGNEQFF.

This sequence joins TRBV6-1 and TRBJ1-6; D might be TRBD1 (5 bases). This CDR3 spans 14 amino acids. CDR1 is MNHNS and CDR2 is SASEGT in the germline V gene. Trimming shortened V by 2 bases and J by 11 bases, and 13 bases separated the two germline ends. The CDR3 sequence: CASSESQGQAPLHF. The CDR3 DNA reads TGTGCCAGCAGTGAATCCCAGGGCCAGGCACCCCTCCACTTT.

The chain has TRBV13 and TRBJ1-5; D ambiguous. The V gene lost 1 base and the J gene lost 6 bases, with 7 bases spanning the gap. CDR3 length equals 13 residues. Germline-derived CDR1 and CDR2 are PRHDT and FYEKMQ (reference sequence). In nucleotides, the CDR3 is TGTGCCAGCAGCTTAGCCGGGAGTCAGCCCCAGCATTTT. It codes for CASSLAGSQPQHF.

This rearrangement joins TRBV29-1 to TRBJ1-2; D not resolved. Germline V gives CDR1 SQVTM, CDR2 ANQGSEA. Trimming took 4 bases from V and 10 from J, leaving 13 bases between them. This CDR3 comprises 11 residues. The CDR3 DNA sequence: TGCAGCGTTGGGGAGGGAGGTTTCTACACCTTC. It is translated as CSVGEGGFYTF.

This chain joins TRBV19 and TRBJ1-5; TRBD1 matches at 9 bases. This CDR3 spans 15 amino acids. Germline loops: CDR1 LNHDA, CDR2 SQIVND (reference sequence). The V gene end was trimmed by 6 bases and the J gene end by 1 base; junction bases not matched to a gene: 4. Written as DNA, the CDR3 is TGTGCCAGTAGCCGGGACAGGGAGAGCAATCAGCCCCAGCATTTT. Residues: CASSRDRESNQPQHF.

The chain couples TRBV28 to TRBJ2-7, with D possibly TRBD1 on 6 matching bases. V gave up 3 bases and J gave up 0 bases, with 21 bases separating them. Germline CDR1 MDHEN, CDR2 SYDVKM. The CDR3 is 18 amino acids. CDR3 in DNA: TGTGCCAGCAGTTTCGGTACAGGGCGAATCATGAGCTCCTACGAGCAGTACTTC. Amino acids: CASSFGTGRIMSSYEQYF. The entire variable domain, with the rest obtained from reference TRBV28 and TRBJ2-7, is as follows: DVKVTQSSRYLVKRTGEKVFLECVQDMDHENMFWYRQDPGLGLRLIYFSYDVKMKEKGDIPEGYSVSREKKERFSLILESASTNQTSMYLCASSFGTGRIMSSYEQYFGPGTRLTVT.

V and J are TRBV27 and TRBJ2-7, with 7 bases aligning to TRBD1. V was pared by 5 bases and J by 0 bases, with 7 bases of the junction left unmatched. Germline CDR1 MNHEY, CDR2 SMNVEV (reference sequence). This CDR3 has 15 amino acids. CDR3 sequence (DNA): TGTGCCAGCAGTCGGGGACAGCCCAGCTCCTACGAGCAGTACTTC. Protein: CASSRGQPSSYEQYF.

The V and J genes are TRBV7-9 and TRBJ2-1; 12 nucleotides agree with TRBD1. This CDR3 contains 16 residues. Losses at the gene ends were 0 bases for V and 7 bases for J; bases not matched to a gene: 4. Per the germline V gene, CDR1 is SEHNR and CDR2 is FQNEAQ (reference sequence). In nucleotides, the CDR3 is TGTGCCAGCAGCTTAGCTCTGGGACAGGGGGCTAATGAGCAGTTCTTC. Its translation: CASSLALGQGANEQFF.

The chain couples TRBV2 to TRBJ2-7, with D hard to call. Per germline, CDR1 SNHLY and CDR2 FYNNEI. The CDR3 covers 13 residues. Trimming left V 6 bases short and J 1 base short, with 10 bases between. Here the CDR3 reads CASRAYQSYEQYF. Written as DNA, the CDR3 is TGTGCCAGCAGGGCATACCAGTCCTACGAGCAGTACTTC.

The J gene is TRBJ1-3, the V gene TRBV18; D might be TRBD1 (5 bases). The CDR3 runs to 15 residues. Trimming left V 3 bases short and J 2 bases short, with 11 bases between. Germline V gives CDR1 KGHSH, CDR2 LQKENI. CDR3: CASSPVGGTGNTIYF. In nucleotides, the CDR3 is TGTGCCAGCTCACCCGTCGGGGGAACTGGAAACACCATATATTTT.

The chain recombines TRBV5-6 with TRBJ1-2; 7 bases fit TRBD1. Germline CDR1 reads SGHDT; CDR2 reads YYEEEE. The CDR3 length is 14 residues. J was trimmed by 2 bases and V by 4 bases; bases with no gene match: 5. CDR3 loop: CASSRQGPNYGYTF. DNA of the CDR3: TGTGCCAGCAGCCGACAGGGCCCCAACTATGGCTACACCTTC.

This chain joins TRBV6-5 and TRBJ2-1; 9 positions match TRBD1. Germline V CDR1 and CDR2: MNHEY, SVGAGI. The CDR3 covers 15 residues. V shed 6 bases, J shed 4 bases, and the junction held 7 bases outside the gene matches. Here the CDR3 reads CASRGQGIGYNEQFF. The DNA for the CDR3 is TGTGCCAGCAGGGGACAGGGAATCGGGTACAATGAGCAGTTCTTC.

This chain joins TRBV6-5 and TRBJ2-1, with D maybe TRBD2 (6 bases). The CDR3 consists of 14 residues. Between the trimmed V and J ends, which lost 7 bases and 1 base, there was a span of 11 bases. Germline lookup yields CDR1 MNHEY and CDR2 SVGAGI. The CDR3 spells CASKAGLSYNEQFF. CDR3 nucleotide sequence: TGTGCCAGCAAGGCGGGGCTTTCCTACAATGAGCAGTTCTTC.

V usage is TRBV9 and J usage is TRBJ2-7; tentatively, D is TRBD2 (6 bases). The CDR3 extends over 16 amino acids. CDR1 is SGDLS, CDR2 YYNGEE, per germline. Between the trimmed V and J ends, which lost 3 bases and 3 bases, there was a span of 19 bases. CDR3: CASSAEGGAPLYEQYF. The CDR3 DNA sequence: TGTGCCAGCAGCGCCGAAGGCGGGGCTCCTCTCTACGAGCAGTACTTC.

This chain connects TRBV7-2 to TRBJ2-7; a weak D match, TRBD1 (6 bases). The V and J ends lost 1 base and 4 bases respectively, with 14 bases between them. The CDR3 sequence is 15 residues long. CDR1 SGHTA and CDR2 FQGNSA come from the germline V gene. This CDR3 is CASSLGWDTKYEQYF. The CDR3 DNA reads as TGTGCCAGCAGCTTAGGCTGGGACACCAAGTACGAGCAGTACTTC.

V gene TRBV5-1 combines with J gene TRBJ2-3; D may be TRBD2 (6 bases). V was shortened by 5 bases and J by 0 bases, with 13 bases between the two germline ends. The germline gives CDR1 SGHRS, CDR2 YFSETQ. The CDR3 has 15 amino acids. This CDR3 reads CASRGLYGSTDTQYF. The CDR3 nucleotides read TGCGCCAGCAGGGGACTCTACGGAAGCACAGATACGCAGTATTTT.

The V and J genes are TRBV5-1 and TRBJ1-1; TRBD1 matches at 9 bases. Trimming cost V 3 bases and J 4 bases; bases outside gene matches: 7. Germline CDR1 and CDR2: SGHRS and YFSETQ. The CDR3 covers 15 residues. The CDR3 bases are TGCGCCAGCAGCTCTACCGGGACAGGGCGCACTGAAGCTTTCTTT. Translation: CASSSTGTGRTEAFF.

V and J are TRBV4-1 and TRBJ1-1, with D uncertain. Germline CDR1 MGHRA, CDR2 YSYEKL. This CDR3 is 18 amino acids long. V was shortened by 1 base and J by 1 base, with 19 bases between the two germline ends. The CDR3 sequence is CASSQASTGKGGNTEAFF. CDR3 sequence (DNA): TGCGCCAGCAGCCAAGCTTCGACGGGGAAGGGCGGGAACACTGAAGCTTTCTTT.

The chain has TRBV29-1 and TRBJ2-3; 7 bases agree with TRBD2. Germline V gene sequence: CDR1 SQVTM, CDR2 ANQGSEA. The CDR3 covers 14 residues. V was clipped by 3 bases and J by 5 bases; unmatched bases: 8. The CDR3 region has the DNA TGCAGCGTTGAGAAAGGGAGGGCGGTAGATACGCAGTATTTT. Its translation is CSVEKGRAVDTQYF.

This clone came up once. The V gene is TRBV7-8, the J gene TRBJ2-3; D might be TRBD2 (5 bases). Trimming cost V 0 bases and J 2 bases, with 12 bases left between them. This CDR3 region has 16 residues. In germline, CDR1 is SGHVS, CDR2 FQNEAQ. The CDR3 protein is CASSLAEGPPTDTQYF. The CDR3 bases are TGTGCCAGCAGCTTAGCAGAGGGCCCTCCCACAGATACGCAGTATTTT.

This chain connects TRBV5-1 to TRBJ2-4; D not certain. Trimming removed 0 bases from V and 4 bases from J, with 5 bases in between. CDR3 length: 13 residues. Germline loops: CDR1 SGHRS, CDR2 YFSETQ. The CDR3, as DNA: TGCGCCAGCAGCTTGGAACTGAAAAACATTCAGTACTTC. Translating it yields CASSLELKNIQYF. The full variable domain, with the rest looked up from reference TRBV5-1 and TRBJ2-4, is KAGVTQTPRYLIKTRGQQVTLSCSPISGHRSVSWYQQTPGQGLQFLFEYFSETQRNKGNFPGRFSGRQFSNSRSEMNVSTLELGDSALYLCASSLELKNIQYFGAGTRLSVL.

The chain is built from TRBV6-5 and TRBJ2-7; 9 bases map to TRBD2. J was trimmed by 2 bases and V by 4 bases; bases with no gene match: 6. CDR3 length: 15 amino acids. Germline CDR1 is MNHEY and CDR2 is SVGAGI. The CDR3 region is CASSWKRGETYEQYF. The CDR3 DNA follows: TGTGCCAGCAGTTGGAAGCGGGGGGAAACCTACGAGCAGTACTTC.